These 2 T cell receptor beta chains share one sample of origin, sequenced in a study of shared clonotypes between healthy human individuals. TCRdb keeps only in-frame clones here, not all; method: immunoSEQ multiplex PCR. The table has about half a million clones, around 79% seen once. Sequences were obtained from PBMCs. These receptors all stem from a woman in her thirties or forties in good health. Some clones in this sample may be carry-over from other donors' samples.

This chain joins TRBV7-9 and TRBJ1-2; 8 bases are shared with TRBD1. V was pared by 5 bases and J by 3 bases, with 8 bases of the junction left unmatched. The CDR3 contains 15 residues. The germline gives CDR1 SEHNR, CDR2 FQNEAQ (reference sequence). The chain's CDR3 is CASSASGQGYYGYTF. CDR3 sequence (DNA): TGTGCCAGCAGCGCCAGCGGACAGGGCTACTATGGCTACACCTTC.

J is TRBJ2-1 and V is TRBV12-5, with TRBD2 matching 7 bases. Germline V CDR1 and CDR2: LGHNT, FRNRAP. V was clipped by 0 bases and J by 6 bases; unmatched bases: 5. The CDR3 spans 15 residues. This chain's CDR3 is CASGLVVGGSNEQFF. In DNA, the CDR3 is TGTGCTAGTGGTTTGGTAGTGGGAGGGTCCAATGAGCAGTTCTTC.